Below, 27 T cell receptor beta chains from the same sample are listed, as sequenced in a study of blood T cell repertoires in COVID-19. Clones were read by immunoSEQ multiplex PCR, and TCRdb kept only the in-frame ones, dropping some. This sample yields approximately 66,000 clones, of which 85% to 90% are seen a single time; 20% to 25% belongs to the top ten. Specimen: peripheral blood. All receptors come from a woman aged 50 to 60 with active or convalescent COVID-19.

The chain employs TRBV19 and TRBJ1-4, with TRBD1 matching over 7 bases. J gave up 2 bases and V 6 bases, and 6 bases lay outside the gene matches. Germline V gives CDR1 LNHDA, CDR2 SQIVND (reference sequence). The CDR3 is made up of 15 amino acids. The CDR3 DNA follows: TGTGCCAGTAGCTCAGGGGGTGCGACTAATGAAAAACTGTTTTTT. This codes for CASSSGGATNEKLFF.

The rearrangement links TRBV23-1 to TRBJ1-1, with D uncertain. TRBV23-1 is an ORF; its function is uncertain. This CDR3 comprises 16 residues. Trimming cost V 3 bases and J 3 bases, with 17 bases left between them. The CDR3 region is CASSQRGLRADTEAFF. Here the CDR3 DNA reads TGCGCCAGCAGTCAGCGGGGATTGCGGGCAGACACTGAAGCTTTCTTT.

This clone was recorded once. The rearrangement links TRBV7-9 to TRBJ1-1; D unclear. Trimming cost V 1 base and J 0 bases, with 6 bases left between them. Germline CDR1 is SEHNR and CDR2 is FQNEAQ (reference sequence). This CDR3 spans 14 amino acids. The CDR3 spells CASSLGQMNTEAFF. CDR3 sequence (DNA): TGTGCCAGCAGCTTAGGGCAGATGAACACTGAAGCTTTCTTT. Using reference TRBV7-9 and TRBJ1-1 for the parts outside the CDR3, the full variable domain is DTGVSQNPRHKITKRGQNVTFRCDPISEHNRLYWYRQTLGQGPEFLTYFQNEAQLEKSRLLSDRFSAERPKGSFSTLEIQRTEQGDSAMYLCASSLGQMNTEAFFGQGTRLTVV.

This chain connects TRBV30 to TRBJ1-2; D is ambiguous. Germline CDR1 reads GTSNPN; CDR2 reads SVGIG (reference sequence). V was pared by 0 bases and J by 4 bases, with 9 bases between. This CDR3 spans 13 amino acids. CDR3 protein: CAWSVSAGYGYTF. The CDR3 coding sequence is TGTGCCTGGAGTGTATCTGCAGGCTATGGCTACACCTTC.

The rearrangement links TRBV7-6 to TRBJ2-1; D might be TRBD1 (6 bases). Germline V gene sequence: CDR1 SGHVS, CDR2 FNYEAQ. V lost 1 base, J lost 2 bases, and 12 bases lay in between. This CDR3 has 16 residues. The CDR3 DNA follows: TGTGCCAGCAGCTTAGGCTATGGGGGCCCCTACAATGAGCAGTTCTTC. As protein: CASSLGYGGPYNEQFF.

The rearrangement uses TRBV5-1 and TRBJ2-3; 8 bases fit TRBD2. The V segment lost 2 bases and the J segment 1 base; nucleotides outside the gene matches: 3. The CDR3 consists of 15 residues. CDR1 and CDR2 from the germline V gene are SGHRS and YFSETQ. The chain's CDR3 is CASSFGSGGTDTQYF. The CDR3 nucleotides are TGCGCCAGCAGCTTCGGTAGCGGGGGCACAGATACGCAGTATTTT.

The chain couples TRBV5-1 to TRBJ2-1; D is unresolved. Germline assignment: CDR1 SGHRS and CDR2 YFSETQ. This CDR3 spans 14 amino acids. With 0 bases removed from V and 12 bases from J, the gap between germline ends came to 16 bases. For the CDR3, the DNA is TGCGCCAGCAGCTTGGGCCCCCAGCAGCAGGTGCAGTTCTTC. Amino acids: CASSLGPQQQVQFF.

The J gene is TRBJ2-1, the V gene TRBV5-1; 14 bases map to TRBD2. The V gene's germline CDR1 is SGHRS and CDR2 YFSETQ. This CDR3 spans 17 amino acids. V shed 0 bases, J shed 9 bases, and the junction held 8 bases outside the gene matches. The CDR3 bases are TGCGCCAGCAGCTTGGGCGGGACTAGCGGGGGTCAGGGTGAGCAGTTCTTC. It yields the protein CASSLGGTSGGQGEQFF.

This clone showed up just a few times. This chain links TRBV7-9 with TRBJ2-1; 7 bases are shared with TRBD2. CDR3 length: 14 residues. The V gene's germline CDR1 is SEHNR and CDR2 FQNEAQ (reference sequence). The ends lost 5 bases at V and 5 bases at J; junction bases unmatched: 6. CDR3 DNA sequence: TGTGCCAGCAGCCTGACACTAGCGAACAATGAGCAGTTCTTC. This gives the protein CASSLTLANNEQFF.

The chain links TRBV10-3 to TRBJ2-1; 9 bases are a match to TRBD2. V gave up 4 bases and J gave up 1 base; unmatched junction bases: 11. The CDR3 contains 18 residues. Looked up from germline, CDR1 is ENHRY and CDR2 is SYGVKD. The CDR3 protein is CAISGGSGSGESYNEQFF. The CDR3 DNA follows: TGTGCCATCAGTGGTGGTAGCGGGAGTGGTGAGTCCTACAATGAGCAGTTCTTC.

The chain has TRBV9 and TRBJ1-2, with D hard to call. Trimming pared 3 bases from V and 4 bases from J, leaving 22 bases between. The germline CDR1 and CDR2 sequences are SGDLS and YYNGEE. This CDR3 has 17 amino acids. The CDR3 reads CASSGSSPNTVTYGYTF. The CDR3 DNA is TGTGCCAGCAGCGGAAGTAGTCCAAACACAGTCACCTATGGCTACACCTTC.

The chain is built from TRBV7-3 and TRBJ1-2; the D gene is possibly TRBD1 (6 bases). CDR1 and CDR2 from the germline V gene are SGHTA and FQGTGA. The CDR3 totals 16 residues. Deletions cut 5 bases from V and 6 bases from J, with 22 bases between. CDR3 sequence reads: CASSHLPPRQEDGYTF. The CDR3 coding sequence is TGTGCCAGCAGCCACCTCCCCCCCCGACAGGAAGATGGCTACACCTTC. Complete variable domain (other parts from reference TRBV7-3 and TRBJ1-2): GAGVSQTPSNKVTEKGKYVELRCDPISGHTALYWYRQSLGQGPEFLIYFQGTGAADDSGLPNDRFFAVRPEGSVSTLKIQRTERGDSAVYLCASSHLPPRQEDGYTFGSGTRLTVV.

This clone was observed a single time. The chain joins TRBV7-9 to TRBJ1-2; D not certain. This CDR3 has 15 amino acids. V was pared by 5 bases and J by 6 bases, with 19 bases between. Germline-derived CDR1 and CDR2 are SEHNR and FQNEAQ (reference sequence). The CDR3 region is CASSPSGPPDDGYTF. The DNA of the CDR3 is TGTGCCAGCAGCCCGAGCGGGCCTCCAGACGATGGCTACACCTTC.

CDR3 protein: CASSLAGGEQYF. The CDR3 DNA reads TGTGCCAGCTCCCTAGCGGGAGGCGAGCAGTACTTC. The chain couples TRBV9 to TRBJ2-7; 11 bases agree with TRBD2. Looked up from germline, CDR1 is SGDLS and CDR2 is YYNGEE. This CDR3 contains 12 residues. V was clipped by 7 bases and J by 6 bases; unmatched bases: 3. Together with reference TRBV9 and TRBJ2-7, the CDR3 gives the full variable domain: DSGVTQTPKHLITATGQRVTLRCSPRSGDLSVYWYQQSLDQGLQFLIQYYNGEERAKGNILERFSAQQFPDLHSELNLSSLELGDSALYFCASSLAGGEQYFGPGTRLTVT.

V gene TRBV19 combines with J gene TRBJ1-4; tentative D call: TRBD1 (5 bases). The CDR3 has 15 amino acids. Germline CDR1 is LNHDA and CDR2 is SQIVND (reference sequence). V dropped 4 bases and J dropped 7 bases, with 16 bases sitting between them. In DNA, the CDR3 is TGTGCCAGTAGTAATGGGGCAGGGTCAGGTGAAAAACTGTTTTTT. This translates into CASSNGAGSGEKLFF.

This clone has a single count. The V call is TRBV6-1, the J call TRBJ1-1; D not certain. The CDR3 spans 11 residues. Germline CDR1 reads MNHNS; CDR2 reads SASEGT. V was cut by 3 bases and J by 11 bases, with 10 bases left in between. CDR3 in DNA: TGTGCCAGCAGTGATACAATTAAGGCTTTCTTT. This codes for CASSDTIKAFF.

J is TRBJ2-7 and V is TRBV5-4; 10 bases match TRBD1. This CDR3 is built from 15 residues. Germline V gene sequence: CDR1 SGHNT, CDR2 YYREEE (reference sequence). Unmatched junction bases numbered 5, after V lost 2 bases and J lost 3 bases. The chain's CDR3 is CASSFSGQGLYEQYF. The CDR3 DNA sequence: TGTGCCAGCAGCTTCTCGGGACAGGGGCTCTACGAGCAGTACTTC.

J is TRBJ1-6 and V is TRBV2; D perhaps matches TRBD1 (6 bases). Trimming stripped 6 bases from V and 9 bases from J, with 15 bases between. The CDR3 runs to 14 residues. Germline assignment: CDR1 SNHLY and CDR2 FYNNEI. The CDR3: CASRLQGGGSPLHF. The CDR3 coding sequence is TGTGCCAGCAGATTACAGGGCGGGGGTTCACCCCTCCACTTT.

The chain is built from TRBV13 and TRBJ2-7; D may be TRBD1 (6 bases). CDR3 length: 14 amino acids. Germline loops: CDR1 PRHDT, CDR2 FYEKMQ (reference sequence). V was trimmed by 5 bases and J by 3 bases, leaving 14 bases between them. DNA for the CDR3: TGTGCCAGCAGCGTCCGGGACACCTTCTACGAGCAGTACTTC. Protein product: CASSVRDTFYEQYF.

The chain couples TRBV2 to TRBJ2-3, with 11 bases identical to TRBD2. The J segment lost 4 bases and the V segment lost 7 bases, leaving 10 bases of the junction unmatched. The CDR3 covers 16 residues. Germline CDR1 is SNHLY and CDR2 is FYNNEI. The CDR3 sequence is CASTPVSGRAPDTQYF. The CDR3 bases are TGTGCCAGCACCCCCGTTAGCGGGAGGGCCCCAGATACGCAGTATTTT.

The chain joins TRBV20-1 to TRBJ1-2, with D maybe TRBD1 (6 bases). Germline V gene lookup returns CDR1 DFQATT and CDR2 SNEGSKA (reference sequence). The V gene lost 6 bases and the J gene lost 4 bases, with 21 bases spanning the gap. CDR3 length equals 15 residues. CDR3 region: CSASVYVRGRYGYTF. CDR3 in DNA: TGCAGTGCCAGTGTTTACGTCAGGGGACGCTATGGCTACACCTTC.

The CDR3 DNA follows: TGTGCCAGCAGCCAAGACGAGCGCTGGGGCTACACCTTC. Its protein is CASSQDERWGYTF. The V and J genes are TRBV14 and TRBJ1-2; D ambiguous. The CDR3 is 13 residues long. V was trimmed by 0 bases and J by 8 bases, leaving 10 bases between them. Per the germline V gene, CDR1 is SGHDN and CDR2 is FVKESK.

The J gene is TRBJ2-3, the V gene TRBV30; possible D gene TRBD2, 5 bases. The CDR3 is made up of 11 amino acids. The ends were cut back, 5 bases at V and 4 bases at J, with 7 bases in the middle. Germline-derived CDR1 and CDR2 are GTSNPN and SVGIG (reference sequence). For the CDR3, the DNA is TGTGCCTGGGAGGGAGCAGATACGCAGTATTTT. Residues: CAWEGADTQYF.

The genes are TRBV28 and TRBJ1-2; TRBD1 agrees at 10 bases. Germline V gives CDR1 MDHEN, CDR2 SYDVKM. Trimming removed 6 bases from V and 4 bases from J; junction bases left unmatched: 17. This CDR3 comprises 18 residues. Here the CDR3 DNA reads TGTGCCAGCAGACAAAATGTATACCGGACAGGGGGTCCCTATGGCTACACCTTC. This codes for CASRQNVYRTGGPYGYTF.

V usage is TRBV4-1 and J usage is TRBJ2-7, with 8 bases lining up with TRBD1. Germline assignment: CDR1 MGHRA and CDR2 YSYEKL. V lost 3 bases to trimming and J lost 3 bases; unmatched junction nucleotides: 10. The CDR3 is 16 residues long. CDR3 in DNA: TGCGCCAGCAGCCAGCTCCCAGGGGGCACAAGCTACGAGCAGTACTTC. This codes for CASSQLPGGTSYEQYF.

The V gene is TRBV7-8, the J gene TRBJ2-5, with D possibly matching TRBD1 (6 bases). Trimming shortened V by 0 bases and J by 0 bases, and 23 bases separated the two germline ends. Germline V lookup: CDR1 SGHVS, CDR2 FQNEAQ. This CDR3 comprises 20 residues. In DNA, the CDR3 is TGTGCCAGCAGCTTAGCCCTAGGTCGGCAGGGGAGAGGCAACCAAGAGACCCAGTACTTC. Amino acids: CASSLALGRQGRGNQETQYF.

The V and J genes are TRBV5-6 and TRBJ1-2, with TRBD1 matching over 7 bases. There are 12 residues in the CDR3. In germline, CDR1 is SGHDT, CDR2 YYEEEE. Unmatched junction bases numbered 9, after V lost 4 bases and J lost 12 bases. DNA for the CDR3: TGTGCCAGCAGCGCGCAGACAGGGTTTAACACCTTC. Translated: CASSAQTGFNTF.